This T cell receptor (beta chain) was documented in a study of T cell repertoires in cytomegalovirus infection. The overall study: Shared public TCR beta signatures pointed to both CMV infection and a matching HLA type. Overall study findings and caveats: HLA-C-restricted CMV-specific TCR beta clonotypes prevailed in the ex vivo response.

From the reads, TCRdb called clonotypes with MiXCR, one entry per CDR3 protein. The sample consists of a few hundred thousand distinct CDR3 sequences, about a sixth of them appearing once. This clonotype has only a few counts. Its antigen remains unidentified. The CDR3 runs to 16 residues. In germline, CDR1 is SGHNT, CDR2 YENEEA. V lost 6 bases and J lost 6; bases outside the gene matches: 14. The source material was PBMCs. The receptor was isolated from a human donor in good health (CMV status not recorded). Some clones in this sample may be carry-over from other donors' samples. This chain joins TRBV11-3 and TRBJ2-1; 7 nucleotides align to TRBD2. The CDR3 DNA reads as TGTGCCAGCAGTACAGCGGGAAAGGACGGGGCCAATGAGCAGTTCTTC. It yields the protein CASSTAGKDGANEQFF.